A single T cell receptor beta chain is shown here with its context. Its antigen is not identified. Since a much larger clone is just one base distant, this may be a read error. V was shortened by 1 base and J by 10 bases, with 20 bases between the two germline ends. This CDR3 spans 16 amino acids. CDR1 and CDR2 (germline): SGHRS, YFSETQ. This specimen belongs to a study of identical twins. Unique molecular identifiers were present on the cDNA, and a universal primer site came from template switching. TCRdb re-called the 5' RACE reads with MiXCR, one entry per CDR3 protein. In the table there are 250,000 to 350,000 distinct CDR3 sequences, about 8.9% of which are singletons. General study points: Insertions were reduced in abundant cord blood beta clonotypes but not in memory repertoires.

These sequences were also reported in another study, on yellow fever vaccine responses in identical twins.

The chain joins TRBV5-1 to TRBJ2-2; no clear D gene. The sample was memory (CD45RO+) T cells sorted from blood. This clonotype was obtained from a woman between 18 and 29 years old in good health. This CDR3 reads CASSLTIRSGPEELFF. Here the CDR3 DNA reads TGCGCCAGCAGCTTGACTATTCGGTCGGGTCCCGAGGAGCTGTTTTTT.